These 24 T cell receptor beta chains came from one sample sequenced in a study of CD4 and CD8 cells across lung adenocarcinoma regions. Each CDR3 protein is one row after TCRdb ran MiXCR on the PCR reads. Of about 10,000 distinct CDR3 sequences detected, around 42% appear once; the ten largest clones hold 33%. Sequenced input: CD8+ T cells from the margin of a lung tumor. All receptors derive from a male donor with lung adenocarcinoma. The CD4 and CD8 labels of this study may be unreliable.

The J gene is TRBJ2-1, the V gene TRBV6-1; 10 positions match TRBD2. With 0 bases clipped from V and 12 bases from J, the junction kept 11 bases outside the gene matches. CDR1 MNHNS and CDR2 SASEGT come from the germline V gene. The CDR3 contains 16 residues. Here the CDR3 DNA reads TGTGCCAGCAGTGAAGCGCGAGCGGGAGGGCTTAATAGGCAGTTCTTC. Residues: CASSEARAGGLNRQFF.

This clonotype was recorded a few times. The chain uses TRBV6-1 and TRBJ2-2; 8 nucleotides agree with TRBD2. This CDR3 is 13 amino acids long. Germline loops: CDR1 MNHNS, CDR2 SASEGT. The trim removed 8 bases at V and 7 bases at J, leaving 6 bases unmatched. The CDR3 spells CASHRRGGGELFF. CDR3 DNA sequence: TGTGCCAGCCACCGACGGGGGGGCGGGGAGCTGTTTTTT.

This clonotype appeared many times. The rearrangement links TRBV7-2 to TRBJ2-1; possibly TRBD1 or TRBD2 for D (5 bases each). Judging by the DNA end, TRBJ2-5 fits better; the J call may be wrong. The CDR3 length is 13 residues. CDR1 SGHTA and CDR2 FQGNSA come from the germline V gene. CDR3 region: CASSLRDRETQYF. CDR3 sequence (DNA): TGTGCCAGCAGCTTGAGGGACCGAGAGACCCAGTACTTC.

About this clonotype itself: A read error is possible here, since a much larger clone lies one base away. Likely a read error: the CDR3 ends without its conserved phenylalanine or tryptophan. The chain couples TRBV25-1 to TRBJ2-1, with 10 bases aligning to TRBD2. The CDR3 totals 15 residues. V dropped 2 bases and J dropped 13; count of bases not matched to a gene: 11. Germline CDR1 MGHDK, CDR2 SYGVNS. CDR3 amino acids: CASSEEASGGETQFL. CDR3 DNA: TGTGCCAGCAGTGAAGAGGCTAGCGGGGGAGAGACCCAGTTCTTA.

This clonotype has a handful of counts. The chain couples TRBV7-3 to TRBJ2-1, with D unresolved. CDR1 and CDR2 from the germline V gene are SGHTA and FQGTGA. Trimming removed 2 bases from V and 0 bases from J, with 8 bases in between. The CDR3 loop spans 15 amino acids. This chain's CDR3 is CASSLAAYSYNEQFF. The CDR3 DNA is TGTGCCAGCAGCTTAGCGGCTTACTCCTACAATGAGCAGTTCTTC.

The rearrangement joins TRBV6-5 to TRBJ2-2, with D unresolved. The germline gives CDR1 MNHEY, CDR2 SVGAGI. V dropped 2 bases and J dropped 8 bases, with 6 bases sitting between them. The CDR3 runs to 12 residues. This CDR3 reads CASSYNGGELFF. The CDR3 DNA reads as TGTGCCAGCAGTTACAACGGAGGGGAGCTGTTTTTT.

This clonotype was detected only a few times. V is TRBV12-3 or TRBV12-4 and J is TRBJ2-2; D remains unclear. Trimming pared 11 bases from V and 1 base from J, leaving 11 bases between. The CDR3 extends over 13 amino acids. The CDR3 loop reads CAGSEENTGELFF. The CDR3 bases are TGTGCCGGGTCTGAGGAGAACACCGGGGAGCTGTTTTTT.

CDR3: CASSVETGGHYEQYF. CDR3 nucleotide sequence: TGTGCCAGCAGCGTAGAGACGGGAGGCCACTACGAGCAGTACTTC. The rearrangement uses TRBV9 and TRBJ2-5, with 7 nucleotides matching TRBD2. The DNA end is a closer match to TRBJ2-7, so the J assignment may be wrong. CDR1 SGDLS and CDR2 YYNGEE come from the germline V gene. CDR3 length equals 15 residues.

With regard to this clonotype: At one boundary the junction diverges from the germline segment, which might be a read error. This rearrangement joins TRBV27 to TRBJ2-1, with D perhaps matching TRBD2 (5 bases). Germline CDR1 and CDR2: MNHEY and SMNVEV (reference sequence). The CDR3 covers 17 residues. CDR3 nucleotides: TGTGCCAGCAGTTCGCACCTTAACGGGATCGGCTACAATGAGCAGTATTTC. This sequence encodes CASSSHLNGIGYNEQYF.

This clonotype was seen a single time. This chain connects TRBV27 to TRBJ2-3, with 13 bases fitting TRBD2. The end of the DNA fits TRBJ2-7 better, so the J call may be wrong. The germline CDR1 and CDR2 sequences are MNHEY and SMNVEV (reference sequence). The CDR3 consists of 15 residues. CDR3 sequence reads: CASSSRTSGSYEQYF. The CDR3 DNA follows: TGTGCCAGCAGTTCGCGGACTAGCGGGAGTTACGAGCAGTACTTC.

This clonotype has more than one count but fewer than ten. The chain combines TRBV4-1 with TRBJ2-1; 11 nucleotides line up with TRBD2. The CDR3 runs to 16 residues. Unmatched junction bases numbered 9, after V lost 4 bases and J lost 7 bases. The germline gives CDR1 MGHRA, CDR2 YSYEKL. DNA of the CDR3: TGCGCCAGCAGCCTCAGGGGGACTAGCGGTTTAAATGAGCAGTTCTTC. Encoded protein: CASSLRGTSGLNEQFF.

The chain joins TRBV9 to TRBJ2-3; 14 bases align to TRBD2. The V gene end was trimmed by 4 bases and the J gene end by 0 bases; junction bases not matched to a gene: 10. The CDR3 runs to 19 residues. CDR1 SGDLS and CDR2 YYNGEE come from the germline V gene. DNA of the CDR3: TGTGCCAGCAGCTCCCGGACTAGCGGGAGGCCCACTAGCACAGATACGCAGTATTTT. This sequence encodes CASSSRTSGRPTSTDTQYF.

As to this clonotype: The junction shows a germline mismatch at one end, possibly a read error. The chain has TRBV12-3 or TRBV12-4 and TRBJ2-3, with a weak D call TRBD2 (5 bases). This CDR3 is 15 amino acids long. CDR3 nucleotides: TGTGGCAGCAGCGCGGGCCAGATAAGCAAAGATACGCAGTATTTC. Its protein is CGSSAGQISKDTQYF.

This clonotype has a count of ten or more. The rearrangement joins TRBV12-3 or TRBV12-4 to TRBJ2-1; 11 nucleotides agree with TRBD2. There are 15 residues in the CDR3. V trimming: 6 bases; J trimming: 6 bases; junction bases outside the gene matches: 7. The CDR3 loop is CASSSGTSGLNEQFF. CDR3 in DNA: TGTGCCAGCAGCTCCGGGACTAGCGGTCTCAATGAGCAGTTCTTC.

This clonotype turned up a few times. The chain recombines TRBV6-1 with TRBJ2-1; 11 positions match TRBD1. This CDR3 has 20 amino acids. Trimming at V came to 0 bases and at J to 5 bases, leaving 15 bases not matched to a gene. The V gene's germline CDR1 is MNHNS and CDR2 SASEGT. DNA of the CDR3: TGTGCCAGCAGTGAAGCCCCCGGTGCGGGACAGGGGGATGGAAACAATGAGCAGTTCTTC. Its protein product is CASSEAPGAGQGDGNNEQFF.

This clonotype was detected ten times or more. The V gene is TRBV6-1, the J gene TRBJ1-5; D is undetermined. The CDR3 has 12 amino acids. Trimming took off 6 bases at V and 9 bases at J, with 12 bases between the two ends. Per the germline V gene, CDR1 is MNHNS and CDR2 is SASEGT. The CDR3 DNA sequence: TGTGCCAGCAGAAACTGGGCCCTGCCCCAGCATTTT. It translates to CASRNWALPQHF.

V is TRBV6-5 and J is TRBJ1-6; 8 bases align to TRBD1. The junction had 7 bases not matched to a gene; V was cut back by 0 bases and J by 6 bases. The CDR3 has 17 residues. In germline, CDR1 is MNHEY, CDR2 SVGAGI. The CDR3 nucleotides are TGTGCCAGCAGTTACTCACTAACAGGGGGGATTAATTCACCCCTCCACTTT. Amino acid sequence: CASSYSLTGGINSPLHF.

This clonotype is categorized as medium-sized. V is TRBV6-5 and J is TRBJ2-1, with D tentatively TRBD2 (6 bases). Trimming removed 7 bases from V and 9 bases from J, with 16 bases in between. The CDR3 sequence is 13 residues long. Germline CDR1 MNHEY, CDR2 SVGAGI. The chain's CDR3 is CASTSGGRGEQFF. CDR3 nucleotide sequence: TGTGCCAGCACATCCGGGGGACGCGGTGAGCAGTTCTTC.

V is TRBV6-1 and J is TRBJ2-3; 8 nucleotides agree with TRBD2. The CDR3 consists of 16 residues. CDR1 and CDR2 from the germline V gene are MNHNS and SASEGT. Germline trimming cut 6 bases from V and 12 bases from J; bases unmatched to any gene: 20. The CDR3 region is CASRGSAAGGQETQYF. CDR3 DNA sequence: TGTGCCAGCAGGGGGTCCGCGGCGGGGGGCCAAGAGACCCAGTATTTT.

This clonotype was detected many times. The genes are TRBV11-2 and TRBJ2-2; D is unclear. This CDR3 is 15 amino acids long. CDR1 is SGHAT, CDR2 FQNNGV, per germline. V was clipped by 4 bases and J by 7 bases, with 16 bases between them. The CDR3 DNA follows: TGTGCCAGCAGCTCCAACCAGCCCCGTTTCGGGGAGCTGTTTTTT. This codes for CASSSNQPRFGELFF. The complete variable domain, with remaining parts taken from reference TRBV11-2 and TRBJ2-2, reads EAGVAQSPRYKIIEKRQSVAFWCNPISGHATLYWYQQILGQGPKLLIQFQNNGVVDDSQLPKDRFSAERLKGVDSTLKIQPAKLEDSAVYLCASSSNQPRFGELFFGEGSRLTVL.

This clonotype qualifies as large (0.1 to 1%). The genes are TRBV6-1 and TRBJ2-1; 8 nucleotides line up with TRBD1. Germline V gene data show CDR1 as MNHNS and CDR2 as SASEGT. This CDR3 is 15 amino acids long. Unmatched junction bases numbered 11, after V lost 6 bases and J lost 7 bases. CDR3 region: CASRDDRGRRNEQFF. CDR3 nucleotide sequence: TGTGCCAGCAGAGACGACAGGGGTAGAAGGAATGAGCAGTTCTTC.

This clonotype was counted between two and nine times. The rearrangement joins TRBV6-2 or TRBV6-3 to TRBJ2-4, with D unresolved. This CDR3 is built from 16 residues. V was pared by 6 bases and J by 2 bases, with 17 bases between. The germline CDR1 and CDR2 sequences are MNHEY and SVGEGT. CDR3 DNA sequence: TGTGCCAGCAGCCCCTTCTACAGCTTAACCAAAAACATTCAGTACTTC. This sequence encodes CASSPFYSLTKNIQYF.

About this clonotype itself: Mismatch with germline at one junction end may stem from a read error. The chain carries TRBV10-1 and TRBJ2-3, with D perhaps matching TRBD2 (6 bases). Germline CDR1 is WNHNN and CDR2 is SYGVQD (reference sequence). There are 14 residues in the CDR3. Here the CDR3 reads CAGRGECDKDTQYF. The DNA of the CDR3 is TGCGCGGGCCGCGGGGAGTGTGACAAAGATACCCAGTATTTT.

Turning to this clonotype: At one boundary the junction diverges from the germline segment, which might be a read error. This rearrangement joins TRBV10-2 to TRBJ2-5, with 7 bases lining up with TRBD2. The CDR3 sequence is 18 residues long. Germline assignment: CDR1 WSHSY and CDR2 SAAADI. CDR3 DNA sequence: TGCGCGGGTTTTGGTGTGGGTGGGGGGGTCGGTGCCCAAGACACCCAGTACTTC. Translating it yields CAGFGVGGGVGAQDTQYF.